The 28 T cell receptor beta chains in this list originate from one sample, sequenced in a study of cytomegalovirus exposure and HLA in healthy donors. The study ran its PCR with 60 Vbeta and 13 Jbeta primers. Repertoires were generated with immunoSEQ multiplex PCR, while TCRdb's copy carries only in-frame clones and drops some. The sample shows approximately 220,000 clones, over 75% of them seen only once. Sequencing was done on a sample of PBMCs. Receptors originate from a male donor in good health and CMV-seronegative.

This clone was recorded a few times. CDR3 nucleotide sequence: TGTGCCAGCAGCTATAAAATAGCGGGAGGGACCAAAAACATTCAGTACTTC. Encoded protein: CASSYKIAGGTKNIQYF. The rearrangement uses TRBV11-1 and TRBJ2-4; 11 positions agree with TRBD2. Per germline, CDR1 SGHAT and CDR2 FQDESV (reference sequence). J gave up 2 bases and V 4 bases, and 7 bases lay outside the gene matches. The CDR3 spans 17 residues.

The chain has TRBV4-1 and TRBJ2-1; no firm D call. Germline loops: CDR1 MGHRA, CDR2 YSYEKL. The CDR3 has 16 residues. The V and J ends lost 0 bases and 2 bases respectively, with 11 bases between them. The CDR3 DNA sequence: TGCGCCAGCAGCCAAGATTATGGGCACCCCTACAATGAGCAGTTCTTC. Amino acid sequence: CASSQDYGHPYNEQFF.

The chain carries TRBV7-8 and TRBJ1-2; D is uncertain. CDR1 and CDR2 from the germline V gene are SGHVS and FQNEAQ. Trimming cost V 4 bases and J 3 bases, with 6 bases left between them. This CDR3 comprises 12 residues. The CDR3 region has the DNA TGTGCCAGCAGCTCGGACTACTATGGCTACACCTTC. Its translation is CASSSDYYGYTF.

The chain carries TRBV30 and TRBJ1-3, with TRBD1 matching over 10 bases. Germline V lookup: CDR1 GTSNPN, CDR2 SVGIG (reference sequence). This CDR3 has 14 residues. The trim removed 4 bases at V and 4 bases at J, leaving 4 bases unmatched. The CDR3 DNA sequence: TGTGCCTGGACCCGGACAGGGGGAGGAAACACCATATATTTT. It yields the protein CAWTRTGGGNTIYF.

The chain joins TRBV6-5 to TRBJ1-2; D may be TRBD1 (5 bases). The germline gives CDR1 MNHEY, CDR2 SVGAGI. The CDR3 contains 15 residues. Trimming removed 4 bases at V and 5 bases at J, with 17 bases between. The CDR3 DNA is TGTGCCAGCAGTTCCACACGGAACCCAGGGTATGGCTACACCTTC. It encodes CASSSTRNPGYGYTF.

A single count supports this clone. The CDR3 sequence is CASSFWGLNTEAFF. CDR3 bases: TGTGCCAGCAGTTTTTGGGGCTTGAACACTGAAGCTTTCTTT. The V and J genes are TRBV7-2 and TRBJ1-1, with D maybe TRBD1 (5 bases). The CDR3 loop spans 14 amino acids. Germline loops: CDR1 SGHTA, CDR2 FQGNSA. V lost 6 bases to trimming and J lost 0 bases, with 11 bases between them.

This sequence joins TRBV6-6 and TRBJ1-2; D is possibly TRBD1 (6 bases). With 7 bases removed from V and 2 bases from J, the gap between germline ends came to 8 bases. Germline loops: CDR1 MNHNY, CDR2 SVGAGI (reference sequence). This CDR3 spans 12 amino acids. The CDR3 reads CASITGNYGYTF. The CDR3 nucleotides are TGTGCCAGCATCACAGGGAACTATGGCTACACCTTC.

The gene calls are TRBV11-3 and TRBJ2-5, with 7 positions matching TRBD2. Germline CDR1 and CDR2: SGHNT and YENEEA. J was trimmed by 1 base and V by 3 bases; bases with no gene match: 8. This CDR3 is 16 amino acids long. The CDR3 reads CASSLRLASGQETQYF. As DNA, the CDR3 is TGTGCCAGCAGCTTGAGATTGGCTAGCGGCCAAGAGACCCAGTACTTC.

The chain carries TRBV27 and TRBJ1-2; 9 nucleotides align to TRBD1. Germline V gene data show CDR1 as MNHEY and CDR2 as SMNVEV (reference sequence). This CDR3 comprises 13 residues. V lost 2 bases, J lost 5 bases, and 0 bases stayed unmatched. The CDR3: CASSLDRGYGYTF. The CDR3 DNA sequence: TGTGCCAGCAGTTTAGACAGGGGGTATGGCTACACCTTC.

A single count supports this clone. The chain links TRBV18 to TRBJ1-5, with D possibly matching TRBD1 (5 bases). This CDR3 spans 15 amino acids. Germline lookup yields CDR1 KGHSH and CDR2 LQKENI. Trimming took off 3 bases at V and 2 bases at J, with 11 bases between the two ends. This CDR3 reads CASSPFLGGNQPQHF. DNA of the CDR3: TGTGCCAGCTCACCGTTTTTAGGGGGCAATCAGCCCCAGCATTTT.

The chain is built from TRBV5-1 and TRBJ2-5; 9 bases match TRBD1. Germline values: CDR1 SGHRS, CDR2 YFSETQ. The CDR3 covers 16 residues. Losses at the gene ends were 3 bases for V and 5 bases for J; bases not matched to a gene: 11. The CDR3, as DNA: TGCGCCAGCAGCTCTACGGTTGGACAGGGGTACGAGACCCAGTACTTC. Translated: CASSSTVGQGYETQYF. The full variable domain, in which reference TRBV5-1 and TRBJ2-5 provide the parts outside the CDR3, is KAGVTQTPRYLIKTRGQQVTLSCSPISGHRSVSWYQQTPGQGLQFLFEYFSETQRNKGNFPGRFSGRQFSNSRSEMNVSTLELGDSALYLCASSSTVGQGYETQYFGPGTRLLVL.

The CDR3 reads CASSFSVERLSSYNEQFF. CDR3 in DNA: TGTGCCAGCAGCTTCTCTGTCGAGCGCCTGAGCTCCTACAATGAGCAGTTCTTC. The V and J genes are TRBV7-2 and TRBJ2-1; D not resolved. This CDR3 is built from 18 residues. V lost 3 bases, J lost 0 bases, and 18 bases lay in between. The germline V gene encodes CDR1 SGHTA and CDR2 FQGNSA.

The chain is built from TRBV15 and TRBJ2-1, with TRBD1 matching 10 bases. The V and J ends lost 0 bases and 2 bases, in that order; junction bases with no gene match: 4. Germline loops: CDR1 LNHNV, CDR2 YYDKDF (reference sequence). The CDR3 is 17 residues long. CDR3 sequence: CATSRDRGQGAYNEQFF. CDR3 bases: TGTGCCACCAGCAGAGATCGTGGACAGGGGGCCTACAATGAGCAGTTCTTC. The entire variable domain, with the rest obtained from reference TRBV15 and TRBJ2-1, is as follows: DAMVIQNPRYQVTQFGKPVTLSCSQTLNHNVMYWYQQKSSQAPKLLFHYYDKDFNNEADTPDNFQSRRPNTSFCFLDIRSPGLGDTAMYLCATSRDRGQGAYNEQFFGPGTRLTVL.

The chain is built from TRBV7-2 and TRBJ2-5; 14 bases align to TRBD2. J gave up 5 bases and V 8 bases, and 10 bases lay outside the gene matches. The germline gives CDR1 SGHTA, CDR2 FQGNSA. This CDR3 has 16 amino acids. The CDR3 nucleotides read TGTGCCAGCGTTGGGACTAGCGGGGGCTCCGGGGAGACCCAGTACTTC. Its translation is CASVGTSGGSGETQYF.

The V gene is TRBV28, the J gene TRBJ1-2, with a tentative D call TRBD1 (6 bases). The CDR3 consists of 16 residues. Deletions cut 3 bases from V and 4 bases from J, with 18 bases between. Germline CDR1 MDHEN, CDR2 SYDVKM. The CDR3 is CASSFRGEGLGYGYTF. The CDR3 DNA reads TGTGCCAGCAGTTTTAGGGGGGAGGGATTAGGCTATGGCTACACCTTC.

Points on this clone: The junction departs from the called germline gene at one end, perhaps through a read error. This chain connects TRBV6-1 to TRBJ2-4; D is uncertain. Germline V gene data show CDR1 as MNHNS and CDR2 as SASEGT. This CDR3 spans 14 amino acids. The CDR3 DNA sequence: TGTGCCAGCAGCGACCAAGTAGCCAAAAACATTCAATACTTC. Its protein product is CASSDQVAKNIQYF.

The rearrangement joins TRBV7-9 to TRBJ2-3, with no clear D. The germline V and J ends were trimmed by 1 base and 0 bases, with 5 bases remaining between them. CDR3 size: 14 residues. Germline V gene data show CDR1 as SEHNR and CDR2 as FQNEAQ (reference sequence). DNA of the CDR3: TGTGCCAGCAGCTTAGAGCTAAGCACAGATACGCAGTATTTT. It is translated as CASSLELSTDTQYF. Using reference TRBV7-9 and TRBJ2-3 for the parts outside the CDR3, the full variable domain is DTGVSQNPRHKITKRGQNVTFRCDPISEHNRLYWYRQTLGQGPEFLTYFQNEAQLEKSRLLSDRFSAERPKGSFSTLEIQRTEQGDSAMYLCASSLELSTDTQYFGPGTRLTVL.

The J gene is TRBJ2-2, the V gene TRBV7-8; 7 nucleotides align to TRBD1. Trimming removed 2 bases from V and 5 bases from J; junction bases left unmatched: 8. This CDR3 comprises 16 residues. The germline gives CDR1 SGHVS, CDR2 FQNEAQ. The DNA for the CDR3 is TGTGCCAGCAGCTTAATTCGCCAGGGGGTGACCGGGGAGCTGTTTTTT. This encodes CASSLIRQGVTGELFF.

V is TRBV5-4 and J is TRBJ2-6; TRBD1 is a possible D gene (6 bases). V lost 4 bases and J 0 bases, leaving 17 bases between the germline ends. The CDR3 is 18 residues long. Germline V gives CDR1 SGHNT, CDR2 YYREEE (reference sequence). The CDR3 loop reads CASSRMGTSNSGANVLTF. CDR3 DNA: TGTGCCAGCAGCAGGATGGGGACAAGTAACTCTGGGGCCAACGTCCTGACTTTC.

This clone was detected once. CDR3 sequence: CASSVAVTGGETQYF. CDR3 sequence (DNA): TGTGCCAGCAGCGTAGCTGTTACAGGAGGGGAGACCCAGTACTTC. The V and J genes are TRBV9 and TRBJ2-5, with D tentatively TRBD2 (6 bases). CDR3 length: 15 residues. Germline lookup yields CDR1 SGDLS and CDR2 YYNGEE. Trimming took off 0 bases at V and 5 bases at J, with 14 bases between the two ends.

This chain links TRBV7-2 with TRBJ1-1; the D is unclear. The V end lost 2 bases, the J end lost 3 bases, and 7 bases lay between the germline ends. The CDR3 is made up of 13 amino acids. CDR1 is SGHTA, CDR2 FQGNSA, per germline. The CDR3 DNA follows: TGTGCCAGCAGCTTATATCCGGACACTGAAGCTTTCTTT. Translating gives CASSLYPDTEAFF.

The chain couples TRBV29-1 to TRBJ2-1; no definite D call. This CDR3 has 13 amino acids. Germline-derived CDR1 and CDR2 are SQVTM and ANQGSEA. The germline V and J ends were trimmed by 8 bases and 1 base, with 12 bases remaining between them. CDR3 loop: CSMGWRSYNEQFF. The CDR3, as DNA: TGCAGCATGGGCTGGCGTTCCTACAATGAGCAGTTCTTC.

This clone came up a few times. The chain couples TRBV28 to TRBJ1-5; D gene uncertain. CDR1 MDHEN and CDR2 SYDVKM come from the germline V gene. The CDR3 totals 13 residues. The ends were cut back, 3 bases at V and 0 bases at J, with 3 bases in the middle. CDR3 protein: CASSFYSNQPQHF. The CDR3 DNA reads TGTGCCAGCAGTTTCTATAGCAATCAGCCCCAGCATTTT.

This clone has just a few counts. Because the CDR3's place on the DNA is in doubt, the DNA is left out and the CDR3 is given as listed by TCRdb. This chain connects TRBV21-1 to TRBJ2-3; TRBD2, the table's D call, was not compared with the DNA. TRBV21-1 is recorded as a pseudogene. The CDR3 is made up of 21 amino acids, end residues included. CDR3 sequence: CASSKEFASGSPLGPTDTQYF.

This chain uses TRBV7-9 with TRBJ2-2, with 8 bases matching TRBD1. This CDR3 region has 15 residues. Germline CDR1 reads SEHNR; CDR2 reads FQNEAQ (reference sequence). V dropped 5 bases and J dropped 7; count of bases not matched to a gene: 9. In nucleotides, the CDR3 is TGTGCCAGCAGCCCGAGGGACAGGTCAAACGGGGAGCTGTTTTTT. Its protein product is CASSPRDRSNGELFF.

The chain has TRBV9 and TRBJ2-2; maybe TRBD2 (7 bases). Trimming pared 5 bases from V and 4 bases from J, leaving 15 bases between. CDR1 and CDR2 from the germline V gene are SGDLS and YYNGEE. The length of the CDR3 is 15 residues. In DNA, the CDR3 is TGTGCCAGCAGGGGAGGGGGGCGCGGCACCGGGGAGCTGTTTTTT. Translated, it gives CASRGGGRGTGELFF.

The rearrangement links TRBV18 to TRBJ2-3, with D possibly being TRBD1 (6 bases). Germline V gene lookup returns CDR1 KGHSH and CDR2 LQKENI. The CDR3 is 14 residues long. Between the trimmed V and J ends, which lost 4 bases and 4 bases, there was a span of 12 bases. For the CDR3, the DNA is TGTGCCAGCTCACGTACAGGGATGGCAGATACGCAGTATTTT. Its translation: CASSRTGMADTQYF.

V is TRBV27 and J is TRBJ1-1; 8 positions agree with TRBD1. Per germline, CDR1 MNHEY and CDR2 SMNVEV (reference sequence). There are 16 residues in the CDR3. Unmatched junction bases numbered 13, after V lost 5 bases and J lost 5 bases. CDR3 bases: TGTGCCAGCAGTCCCGGGACAGGCCTAAGGGAAACTGAAGCTTTCTTT. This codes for CASSPGTGLRETEAFF.